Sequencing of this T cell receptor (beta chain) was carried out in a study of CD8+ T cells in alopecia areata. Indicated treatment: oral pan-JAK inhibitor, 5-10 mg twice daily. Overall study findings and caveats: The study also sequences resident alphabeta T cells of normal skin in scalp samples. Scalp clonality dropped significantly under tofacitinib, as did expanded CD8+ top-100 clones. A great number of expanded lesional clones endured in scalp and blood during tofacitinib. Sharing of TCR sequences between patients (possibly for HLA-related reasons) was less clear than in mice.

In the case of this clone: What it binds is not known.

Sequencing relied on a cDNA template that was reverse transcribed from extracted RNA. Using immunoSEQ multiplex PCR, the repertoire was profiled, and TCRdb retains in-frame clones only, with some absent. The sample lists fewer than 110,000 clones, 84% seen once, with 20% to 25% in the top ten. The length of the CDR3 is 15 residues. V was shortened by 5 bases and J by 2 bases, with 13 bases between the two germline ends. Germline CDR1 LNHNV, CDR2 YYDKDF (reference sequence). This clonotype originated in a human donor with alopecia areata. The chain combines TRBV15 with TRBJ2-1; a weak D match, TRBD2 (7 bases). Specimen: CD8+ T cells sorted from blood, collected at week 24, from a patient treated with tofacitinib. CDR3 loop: CATSLRGGAYNEQFF. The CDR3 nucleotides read TGTGCCACCAGCCTGAGGGGGGGGGCCTACAATGAGCAGTTCTTC.